These 17 T cell receptor beta chains share one sample of origin, sequenced in a study of shared clonotypes between healthy human individuals. The assay was immunoSEQ multiplex PCR, and TCRdb's table has in-frame clones only and misses some. The sample holds fewer than 1 million clones; around 96% are singletons and the top ten take roughly 0.23%. Terminally differentiated effector memory CD45RA+ cells were excluded from the naive CD8 cells, which were CD45RO-negative and positively selected for CCR7. The sequencing input was naive CD8+ T cells sorted from blood. The receptors shown here come from a man in his thirties or forties in good health.

The V call is TRBV27, the J call TRBJ2-7, with D maybe TRBD1 (6 bases). This CDR3 is built from 15 residues. CDR1 MNHEY and CDR2 SMNVEV come from the germline V gene (reference sequence). V was clipped by 5 bases and J by 2 bases, with 16 bases between them. The CDR3 here is CASSAYRERPYEQYF. For the CDR3, the DNA is TGTGCCAGCAGTGCGTACAGGGAGCGCCCCTACGAGCAGTACTTC.

V gene TRBV7-6 combines with J gene TRBJ2-5, with TRBD2 matching 8 bases. CDR1 is SGHVS, CDR2 FNYEAQ, per germline. V gave up 8 bases and J gave up 1 base; unmatched junction bases: 9. This CDR3 is built from 15 residues. The CDR3 DNA reads TGTGCCAGCTTGGGTGGTCTAGCGGGCCAAGAGACCCAGTACTTC. It encodes CASLGGLAGQETQYF.

The J gene is TRBJ2-1, the V gene TRBV29-1; D ambiguous. This CDR3 spans 12 amino acids. Germline CDR1 is SQVTM and CDR2 is ANQGSEA. The ends were cut back, 2 bases at V and 13 bases at J, with 15 bases in the middle. CDR3 sequence: CSVEYEGQVQFF. CDR3 nucleotides: TGCAGCGTTGAATACGAAGGGCAAGTCCAGTTCTTC.

This clone was recorded only once. Other nucleotide sequences in the sample specify the same CDR3. This chain links TRBV11-2 with TRBJ2-1; D call uncertain. The V end lost 5 bases, the J end lost 7 bases, and 6 bases lay between the germline ends. The CDR3 is 11 residues long. The germline CDR1 and CDR2 sequences are SGHAT and FQNNGV. The CDR3 DNA sequence: TGTGCCAGCAGCCTCCAAAATGAGCAGTTCTTC. It translates to CASSLQNEQFF. Together with reference TRBV11-2 and TRBJ2-1, the CDR3 gives the full variable domain: EAGVAQSPRYKIIEKRQSVAFWCNPISGHATLYWYQQILGQGPKLLIQFQNNGVVDDSQLPKDRFSAERLKGVDSTLKIQPAKLEDSAVYLCASSLQNEQFFGPGTRLTVL.

This chain links TRBV2 with TRBJ2-7; 8 nucleotides match TRBD2. The CDR3 is 15 amino acids. V gave up 7 bases and J gave up 4 bases; unmatched junction bases: 12. CDR1 and CDR2 from the germline V gene are SNHLY and FYNNEI. CDR3 DNA: TGTGCCAGCATTCCCAGCGGGAGTGTAGGTTACGAGCAGTACTTC. Translated: CASIPSGSVGYEQYF.

The V call is TRBV9, the J call TRBJ1-2, with 11 bases fitting TRBD1. This CDR3 has 16 residues. V lost 4 bases, J lost 6 bases, and 11 bases stayed unmatched. CDR1 and CDR2 (germline): SGDLS, YYNGEE. The CDR3 sequence: CASSWTGGGGSDGYTF. The CDR3 DNA reads TGTGCCAGCAGCTGGACAGGGGGCGGTGGGTCGGATGGCTACACCTTC.

The CDR3: CASGNGFSNQPQHF. The DNA for the CDR3 is TGTGCCAGCGGGAACGGATTTAGCAATCAGCCCCAGCATTTT. The gene calls are TRBV27 and TRBJ1-5; no definite D call. Trimming pared 8 bases from V and 0 bases from J, leaving 11 bases between. This CDR3 comprises 14 residues. Germline CDR1 MNHEY, CDR2 SMNVEV (reference sequence).

CDR3 coding DNA: TGTGCCAGCAGTGAAGCGTTGGTGGGATATGGCTACACCTTC. Translating gives CASSEALVGYGYTF. This sequence joins TRBV6-1 and TRBJ1-2; no clear D gene. This CDR3 contains 14 residues. The germline V and J ends were trimmed by 0 bases and 5 bases, with 10 bases remaining between them. CDR1 is MNHNS, CDR2 SASEGT, per germline.

This chain joins TRBV27 and TRBJ2-1; 8 bases are shared with TRBD2. V was pared by 5 bases and J by 15 bases, with 9 bases of the junction left unmatched. CDR3 length: 12 residues. Germline V CDR1 and CDR2: MNHEY, SMNVEV (reference sequence). In DNA form, the CDR3 reads TGTGCCAGCAGTAAACCGGGACTAGGGGCGTTCTTC. It codes for CASSKPGLGAFF.

The chain employs TRBV11-2 and TRBJ1-1; D might be TRBD1 (6 bases). This CDR3 region has 16 residues. CDR1 is SGHAT and CDR2 is FQNNGV in the germline V gene. Trimming left V 3 bases short and J 1 base short, with 15 bases between. CDR3 nucleotides: TGTGCCAGCAGCTTGAGGTTTGCAGGGGAGAACACTGAAGCTTTCTTT. Translation: CASSLRFAGENTEAFF.

In DNA form, the CDR3 reads TGTGCCAGCAGCTTAACTTCAACGAGGTCAGGGGTAGGCTACACCTTC. Amino acids: CASSLTSTRSGVGYTF. V and J are TRBV7-9 and TRBJ1-2; D may be TRBD1 (6 bases). This CDR3 comprises 16 residues. Germline CDR1 is SEHNR and CDR2 is FQNEAQ (reference sequence). V gave up 2 bases and J gave up 8 bases, with 21 bases separating them.

The chain joins TRBV9 to TRBJ2-3; tentative D call: TRBD2 (6 bases). The CDR3 covers 14 residues. V gave up 4 bases and J gave up 7 bases, with 16 bases separating them. Germline CDR1 reads SGDLS; CDR2 reads YYNGEE. CDR3 protein: CASSPPQEGNTQYF. The CDR3 coding sequence is TGTGCCAGCAGCCCCCCCCAGGAGGGGAATACGCAGTATTTT.

This chain uses TRBV2 with TRBJ2-2, with 12 bases fitting TRBD2. This CDR3 has 15 amino acids. The J segment lost 4 bases and the V segment lost 6 bases, leaving 3 bases of the junction unmatched. Germline V gives CDR1 SNHLY, CDR2 FYNNEI. The CDR3, as DNA: TGTGCCAGCAGAGGACTAGCGGGGAGCACCGGGGAGCTGTTTTTT. This encodes CASRGLAGSTGELFF.

The chain employs TRBV5-1 and TRBJ2-7; 7 bases match TRBD1. Germline lookup yields CDR1 SGHRS and CDR2 YFSETQ. This CDR3 comprises 16 residues. Trimming took 4 bases from V and 4 from J; bases not matched to a gene: 14. The DNA for the CDR3 is TGCGCCAGCAGCATGGGATCTGGTCAGGGGGAGTACGAGCAGTACTTC. This gives the protein CASSMGSGQGEYEQYF.

This chain connects TRBV2 to TRBJ2-7, with 15 bases aligning to TRBD2. The junction had 15 bases not matched to a gene; V was cut back by 3 bases and J by 6 bases. The CDR3 totals 19 residues. The germline V gene encodes CDR1 SNHLY and CDR2 FYNNEI. The CDR3 DNA sequence: TGTGCCAGCAGTGATCCCCACGGACTAGCGGGAGGGTGGATAGCCGAGCAGTACTTC. This codes for CASSDPHGLAGGWIAEQYF.

This clone was seen only once. The chain uses TRBV18 and TRBJ2-7, with TRBD2 identical over 9 bases. Germline V gene data show CDR1 as KGHSH and CDR2 as LQKENI. The CDR3 is made up of 14 amino acids. Unmatched junction bases numbered 3, after V lost 2 bases and J lost 4 bases. The chain's CDR3 is CASSPTTSGYEQYF. As DNA, the CDR3 is TGTGCCAGCTCACCAACGACTAGCGGTTACGAGCAGTACTTC. Using reference TRBV18 and TRBJ2-7 for the parts outside the CDR3, the full variable domain is NAGVMQNPRHLVRRRGQEARLRCSPMKGHSHVYWYRQLPEEGLKFMVYLQKENIIDESGMPKERFSAEFPKEGPSILRIQQVVRGDSAAYFCASSPTTSGYEQYFGPGTRLTVT.

The CDR3 here is CAISAESGTVYEQYF. The DNA of the CDR3 is TGTGCCATCAGCGCAGAGTCCGGGACAGTATACGAGCAGTACTTC. This chain links TRBV10-3 with TRBJ2-7; TRBD1 agrees at 7 bases. The CDR3 spans 15 residues. Germline CDR1 ENHRY, CDR2 SYGVKD. Trimming cost V 6 bases and J 4 bases; bases outside gene matches: 12.